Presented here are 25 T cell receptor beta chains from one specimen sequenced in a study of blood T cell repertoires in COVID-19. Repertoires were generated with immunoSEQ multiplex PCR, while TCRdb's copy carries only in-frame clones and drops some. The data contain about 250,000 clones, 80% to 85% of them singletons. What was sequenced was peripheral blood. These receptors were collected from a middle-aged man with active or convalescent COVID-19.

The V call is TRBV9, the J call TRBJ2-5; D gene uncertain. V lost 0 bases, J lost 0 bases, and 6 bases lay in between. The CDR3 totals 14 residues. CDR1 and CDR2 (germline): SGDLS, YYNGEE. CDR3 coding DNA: TGTGCCAGCAGCGTAGGAACAGACCAAGAGACCCAGTACTTC. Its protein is CASSVGTDQETQYF.

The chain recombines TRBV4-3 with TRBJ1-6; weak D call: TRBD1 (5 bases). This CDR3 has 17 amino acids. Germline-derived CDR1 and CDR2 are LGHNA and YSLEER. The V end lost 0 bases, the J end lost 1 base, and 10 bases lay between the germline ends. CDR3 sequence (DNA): TGCGCCAGCAGCCAAGATTGGGGGGATTCCTATAATTCACCCCTCCACTTT. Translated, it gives CASSQDWGDSYNSPLHF.

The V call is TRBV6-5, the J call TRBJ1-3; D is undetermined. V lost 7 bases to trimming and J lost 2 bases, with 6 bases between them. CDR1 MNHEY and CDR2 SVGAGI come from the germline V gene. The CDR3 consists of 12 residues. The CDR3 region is CASTSPGNTIYF. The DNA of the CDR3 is TGTGCCAGCACTTCCCCTGGAAACACCATATATTTT.

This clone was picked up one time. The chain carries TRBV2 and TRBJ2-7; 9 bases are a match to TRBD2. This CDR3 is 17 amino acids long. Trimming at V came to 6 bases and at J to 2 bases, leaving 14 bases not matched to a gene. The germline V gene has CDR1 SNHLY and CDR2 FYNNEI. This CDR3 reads CASSPRDRGGGAYEQYF. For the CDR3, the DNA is TGTGCCAGCAGCCCCCGCGATCGCGGCGGGGGGGCCTACGAGCAGTACTTC.

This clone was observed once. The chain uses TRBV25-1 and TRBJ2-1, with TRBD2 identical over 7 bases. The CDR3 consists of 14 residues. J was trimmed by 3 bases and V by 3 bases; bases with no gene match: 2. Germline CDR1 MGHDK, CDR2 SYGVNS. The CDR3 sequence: CASSDAGDYNEQFF. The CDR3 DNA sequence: TGTGCCAGCAGTGATGCGGGGGACTACAATGAGCAGTTCTTC.

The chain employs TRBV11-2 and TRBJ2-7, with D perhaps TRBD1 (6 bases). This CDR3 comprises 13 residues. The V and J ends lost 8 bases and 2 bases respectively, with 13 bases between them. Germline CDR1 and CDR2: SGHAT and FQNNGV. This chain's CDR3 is CASGGLLTYEQYF. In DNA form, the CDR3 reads TGTGCCAGCGGGGGCCTCCTCACCTACGAGCAGTACTTC.

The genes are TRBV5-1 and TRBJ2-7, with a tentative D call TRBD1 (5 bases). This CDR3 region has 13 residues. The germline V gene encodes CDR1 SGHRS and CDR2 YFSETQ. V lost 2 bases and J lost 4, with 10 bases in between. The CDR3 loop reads CASSFTGEYEQYF. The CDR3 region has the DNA TGCGCCAGCAGCTTTACAGGAGAGTACGAGCAGTACTTC.

The CDR3: CASNQGQGGYTF. The CDR3 nucleotides are TGTGCCAGCAATCAGGGGCAGGGTGGCTACACCTTC. This chain joins TRBV2 and TRBJ1-2, with TRBD1 as a possible D gene (6 bases). V was clipped by 7 bases and J by 7 bases, with 13 bases between them. Germline assignment: CDR1 SNHLY and CDR2 FYNNEI. The CDR3 consists of 12 residues.

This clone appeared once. This CDR3 reads CASSQDLVGGYTF. The DNA for the CDR3 is TGCGCCAGCAGCCAAGATCTAGTAGGCGGCTACACCTTC. This sequence joins TRBV4-3 and TRBJ1-2; D is unclear. Trimming removed 0 bases from V and 8 bases from J, with 10 bases in between. Germline V gives CDR1 LGHNA, CDR2 YSLEER. This CDR3 comprises 13 residues.

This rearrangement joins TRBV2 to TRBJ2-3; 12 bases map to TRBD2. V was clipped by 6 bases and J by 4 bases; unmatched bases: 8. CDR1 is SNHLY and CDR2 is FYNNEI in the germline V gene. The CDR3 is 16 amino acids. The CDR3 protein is CASRRTSGVGADTQYF. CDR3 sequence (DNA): TGTGCCAGCAGACGGACTAGCGGGGTGGGGGCAGATACGCAGTATTTT.

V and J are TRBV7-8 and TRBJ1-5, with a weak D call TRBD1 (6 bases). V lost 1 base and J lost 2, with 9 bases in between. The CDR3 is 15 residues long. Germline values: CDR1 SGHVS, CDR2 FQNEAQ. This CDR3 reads CASSLGDNGNQPQHF. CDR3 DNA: TGTGCCAGCAGCTTAGGGGACAATGGCAATCAGCCCCAGCATTTT.

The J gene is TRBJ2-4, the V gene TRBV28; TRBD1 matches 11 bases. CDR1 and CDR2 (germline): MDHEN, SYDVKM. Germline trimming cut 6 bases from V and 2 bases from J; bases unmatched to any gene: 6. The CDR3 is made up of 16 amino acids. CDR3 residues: CASRPGTGGTKNIQYF. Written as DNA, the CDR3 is TGTGCCAGCAGACCCGGGACAGGGGGAACCAAAAACATTCAGTACTTC.

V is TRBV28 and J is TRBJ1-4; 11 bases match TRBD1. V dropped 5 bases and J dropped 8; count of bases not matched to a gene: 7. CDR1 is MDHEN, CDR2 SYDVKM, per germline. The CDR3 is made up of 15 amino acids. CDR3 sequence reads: CASSPNGQGAEKLFF. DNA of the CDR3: TGTGCCAGCAGTCCAAATGGACAGGGGGCAGAAAAACTGTTTTTT. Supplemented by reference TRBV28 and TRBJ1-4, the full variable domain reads DVKVTQSSRYLVKRTGEKVFLECVQDMDHENMFWYRQDPGLGLRLIYFSYDVKMKEKGDIPEGYSVSREKKERFSLILESASTNQTSMYLCASSPNGQGAEKLFFGSGTQLSVL.

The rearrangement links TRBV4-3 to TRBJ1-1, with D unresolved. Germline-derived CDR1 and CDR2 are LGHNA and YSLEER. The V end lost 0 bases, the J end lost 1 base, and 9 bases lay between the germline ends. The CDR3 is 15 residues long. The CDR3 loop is CASSQELGENTEAFF. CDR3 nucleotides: TGCGCCAGCAGCCAAGAACTGGGAGAGAACACTGAAGCTTTCTTT.

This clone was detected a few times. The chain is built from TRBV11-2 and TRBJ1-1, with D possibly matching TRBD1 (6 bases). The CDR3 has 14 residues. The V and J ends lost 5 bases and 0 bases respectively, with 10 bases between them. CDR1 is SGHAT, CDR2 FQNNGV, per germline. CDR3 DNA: TGTGCCAGCAGCCCTCGACAGGTGAACACTGAAGCTTTCTTT. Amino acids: CASSPRQVNTEAFF.

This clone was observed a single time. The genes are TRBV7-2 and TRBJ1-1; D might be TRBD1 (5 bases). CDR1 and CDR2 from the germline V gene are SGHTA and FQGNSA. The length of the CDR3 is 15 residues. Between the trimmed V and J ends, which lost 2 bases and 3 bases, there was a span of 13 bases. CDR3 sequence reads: CASSLNGPGDTEAFF. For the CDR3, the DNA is TGTGCCAGCAGCTTAAATGGCCCGGGGGACACTGAAGCTTTCTTT.

CDR3 amino acids: CASSLPTSTDTQYF. In nucleotides, the CDR3 is TGTGCCAGCAGCTTACCGACTAGCACAGATACGCAGTATTTT. The chain joins TRBV13 to TRBJ2-3; D uncertain. The germline CDR1 and CDR2 sequences are PRHDT and FYEKMQ (reference sequence). The germline V and J ends were trimmed by 2 bases and 0 bases, with 6 bases remaining between them. The CDR3 is made up of 14 amino acids.

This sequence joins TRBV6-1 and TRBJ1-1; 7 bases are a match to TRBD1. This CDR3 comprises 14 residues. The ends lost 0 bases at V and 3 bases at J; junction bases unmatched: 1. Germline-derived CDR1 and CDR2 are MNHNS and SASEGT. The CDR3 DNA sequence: TGTGCCAGCAGTGAAGCTGGGACAGACACTGAAGCTTTCTTT. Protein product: CASSEAGTDTEAFF.

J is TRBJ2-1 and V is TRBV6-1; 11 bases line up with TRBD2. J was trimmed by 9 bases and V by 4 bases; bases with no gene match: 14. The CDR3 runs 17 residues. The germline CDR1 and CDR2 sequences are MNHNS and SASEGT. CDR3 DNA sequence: TGTGCCAGCAGTGGAATAGCGGGGGGGTCTTACCCAATTGAGCAGTTCTTC. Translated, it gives CASSGIAGGSYPIEQFF.

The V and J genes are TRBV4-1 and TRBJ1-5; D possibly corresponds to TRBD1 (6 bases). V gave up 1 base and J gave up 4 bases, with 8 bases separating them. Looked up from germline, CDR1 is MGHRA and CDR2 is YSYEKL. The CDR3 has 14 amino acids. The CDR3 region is CASSQVDRNQPQHF. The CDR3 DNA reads TGCGCCAGCAGCCAAGTTGACAGGAATCAGCCCCAGCATTTT.

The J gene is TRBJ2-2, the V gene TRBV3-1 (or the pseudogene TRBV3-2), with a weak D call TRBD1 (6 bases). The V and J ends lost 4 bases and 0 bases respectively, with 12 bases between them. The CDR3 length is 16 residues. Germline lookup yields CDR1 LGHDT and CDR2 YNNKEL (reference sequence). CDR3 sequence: CASSPQGPSNTGELFF. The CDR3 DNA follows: TGTGCCAGCAGCCCACAGGGACCTTCGAACACCGGGGAGCTGTTTTTT.

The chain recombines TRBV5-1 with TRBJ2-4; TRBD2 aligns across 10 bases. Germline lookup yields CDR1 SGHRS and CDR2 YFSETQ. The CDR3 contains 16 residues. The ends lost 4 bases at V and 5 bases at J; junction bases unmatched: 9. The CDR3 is CASSQTTGTSENIQYF. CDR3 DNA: TGCGCCAGCAGCCAAACGACCGGGACTAGCGAAAACATTCAGTACTTC.

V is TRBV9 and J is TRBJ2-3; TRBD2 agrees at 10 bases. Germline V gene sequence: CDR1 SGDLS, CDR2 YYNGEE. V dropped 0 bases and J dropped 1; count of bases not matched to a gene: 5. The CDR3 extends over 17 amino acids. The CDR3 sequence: CASSVGASGGGTDTQYF. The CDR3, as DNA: TGTGCCAGCAGCGTAGGGGCTAGCGGGGGTGGCACAGATACGCAGTATTTT. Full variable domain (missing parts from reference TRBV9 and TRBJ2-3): DSGVTQTPKHLITATGQRVTLRCSPRSGDLSVYWYQQSLDQGLQFLIQYYNGEERAKGNILERFSAQQFPDLHSELNLSSLELGDSALYFCASSVGASGGGTDTQYFGPGTRLTVL.

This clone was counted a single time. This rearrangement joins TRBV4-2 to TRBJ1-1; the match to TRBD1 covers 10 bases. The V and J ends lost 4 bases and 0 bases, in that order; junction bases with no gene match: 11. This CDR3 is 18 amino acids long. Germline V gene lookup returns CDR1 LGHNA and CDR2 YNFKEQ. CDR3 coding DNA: TGTGCCAGCAGCCGAGGTAAAGGGACAGGGGAATTGAACACTGAAGCTTTCTTT. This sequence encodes CASSRGKGTGELNTEAFF.

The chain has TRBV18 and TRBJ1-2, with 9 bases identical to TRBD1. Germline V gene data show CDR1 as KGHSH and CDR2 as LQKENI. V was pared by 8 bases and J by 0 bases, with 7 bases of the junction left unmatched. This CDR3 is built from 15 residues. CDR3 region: CASGQQGATNYGYTF. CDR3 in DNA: TGTGCCAGCGGACAACAGGGGGCTACTAACTATGGCTACACCTTC.